This TCR beta chain was recorded in a study of T cell responses to AZD1222 COVID-19 vaccine. Study-wide results and caveats: Within unmutated variant regions lay the reported targets of nearly half of spike-specific TCRs.

The CDR3 totals 17 residues. Per the germline V gene, CDR1 is MNHEY and CDR2 is SMNVEV (reference sequence). J was trimmed by 4 bases and V by 5 bases; bases with no gene match: 13. Here immunoSEQ multiplex PCR was the method, and the copy in TCRdb shows in-frame clones only, minus some. The profile covers fewer than 250,000 clones, with around 92% appearing a single time and over 1% taken by the ten largest. With respect to this clone: Antigen specificity is unknown.

The chain employs TRBV27 and TRBJ1-5, with TRBD1 matching over 8 bases. This sample comprised peripheral blood, obtained on day 0 of AZD1222 vaccination. The sequence was obtained from an adult in good health. CDR3 loop: CASSARQGPSTNQPQHF. CDR3 bases: TGTGCCAGCAGTGCCAGACAGGGGCCCTCGACTAATCAGCCCCAGCATTTT.